These T cell receptor beta chains were read from a single sample in a study of T-cell reconstitution after alpha-beta-depleted transplantation in children. TCRdb redid the calling of the PCR reads with MiXCR, one entry per CDR3 protein. The sample includes some 590,000 distinct CDR3 sequences, about 10% seen only once; the top ten take 4% to 5%. The sample in question was PBMCs from the stem cell graft donor, obtained from the stem cell graft. The receptors come from a human donor who donated a stem cell graft to a child with acute myeloid leukemia. Each CDR3 is given with its conserved first and last residue. The order of the fields is D gene, V gene, J gene, clone size, CDR3 DNA, CDR3 protein. D genes are given only for firm matches. The size entry is marked missing in some rows and otherwise reads once, few, many or a size class.

D gene: NA; V gene: TRBV15; J gene: TRBJ2-1; clone size: NA; CDR3 DNA: TGTGCCACCAGCCCCCGGGACACCCTGTACAATGAGCAGTTCTTC; CDR3 protein: CATSPRDTLYNEQFF
D gene: TRBD1; V gene: TRBV20-1; J gene: TRBJ1-1; clone size: NA; CDR3 DNA: TGCAGTGCTAGGAGGACAGGGCGGGACACTGAAGCTTTCTTT; CDR3 protein: CSARRTGRDTEAFF
D gene: TRBD2; V gene: TRBV3-1; J gene: TRBJ2-1; clone size: many; CDR3 DNA: TGTGCCAGCAGCCCGAGGACTAGCGGGAGCCATGAGCAGTTCTTC; CDR3 protein: CASSPRTSGSHEQFF
D gene: NA; V gene: TRBV5-1; J gene: TRBJ2-7; clone size: many; CDR3 DNA: TGCGCCAGCAGCTCCGCGGGACAAACCTACGAGCAGTACTTC; CDR3 protein: CASSSAGQTYEQYF
D gene: NA; V gene: TRBV14; J gene: TRBJ2-4; clone size: few; CDR3 DNA: TGTGCCAGCAGCCAACTTCCGACGATTGGGAACAAAAACATTCAGTACTTC; CDR3 protein: CASSQLPTIGNKNIQYF
D gene: NA; V gene: TRBV12-3/TRBV12-4; J gene: TRBJ2-3; clone size: NA; CDR3 DNA: TGTGCCAGCAGTTTGACCTCAATATCCCCAGATACGCAGTATTTT; CDR3 protein: CASSLTSISPDTQYF
D gene: NA; V gene: TRBV14; J gene: TRBJ1-1; clone size: few; CDR3 DNA: TGTGCCAGCAGCCAACGAGGGAGGGTGGGGAACACTGAAGCTTTCTTT; CDR3 protein: CASSQRGRVGNTEAFF
D gene: NA; V gene: TRBV5-1; J gene: TRBJ1-2; clone size: many; CDR3 DNA: TGCGCCAGCAGCTTGGCCTCCAGCGCAACTAACTATGGCTACACCTTC; CDR3 protein: CASSLASSATNYGYTF
D gene: TRBD1; V gene: TRBV7-2; J gene: TRBJ1-1; clone size: few; CDR3 DNA: TGTGCCAGCAGCTTAGGGGACAGGGGGGAAACTGAAGCTTTCTTT; CDR3 protein: CASSLGDRGETEAFF
D gene: NA; V gene: TRBV12-5; J gene: TRBJ2-1; clone size: NA; CDR3 DNA: TGTGCTAGCGGGCATGCCACCAATGAGCAGTTCTTC; CDR3 protein: CASGHATNEQFF
D gene: TRBD2; V gene: TRBV20-1; J gene: TRBJ2-1; clone size: NA; CDR3 DNA: TGCAGTGCTCTCCTAGCGGGAGGCTACAATGAGCAGTTCTTC; CDR3 protein: CSALLAGGYNEQFF
D gene: NA; V gene: TRBV7-2; J gene: TRBJ2-7; clone size: few; CDR3 DNA: TGTGCCAGCAGCTCCCCGAACATGGTAATCGAGCAGTACTTC; CDR3 protein: CASSSPNMVIEQYF
D gene: NA; V gene: TRBV19; J gene: TRBJ2-1; clone size: NA; CDR3 DNA: TGTGCCAGTAGTAGAGTTCACCCATCTTACAATGAGCAGTTCTTC; CDR3 protein: CASSRVHPSYNEQFF
D gene: NA; V gene: TRBV5-1; J gene: TRBJ2-2; clone size: few; CDR3 DNA: TGCGCCAGCAGCTTGCAGGGCCCCGGGGAGCTGTTTTTT; CDR3 protein: CASSLQGPGELFF
D gene: TRBD2; V gene: TRBV7-8; J gene: TRBJ2-2; clone size: NA; CDR3 DNA: TGTGCCAGCAGCTCTACTAGCGGGAGGGCCCTCGGCACCGGGGAGCTGTTTTTT; CDR3 protein: CASSSTSGRALGTGELFF
D gene: TRBD1; V gene: TRBV15; J gene: TRBJ2-7; clone size: few; CDR3 DNA: TGTGCCACCAGCAGAGTGGGGGCAGGGGGCTCCGAGCAGTACTTC; CDR3 protein: CATSRVGAGGSEQYF
D gene: TRBD1; V gene: TRBV7-2; J gene: TRBJ2-1; clone size: NA; CDR3 DNA: TGTGCCAGCAGACGGGACAGGTCTTGGGATGAGCAGTTCTTC; CDR3 protein: CASRRDRSWDEQFF
D gene: TRBD2; V gene: TRBV7-2; J gene: TRBJ2-5; clone size: few; CDR3 DNA: TGTGCCAGCAGCATAGCGGGCCCTGGGGCGACCCAGTACTTC; CDR3 protein: CASSIAGPGATQYF
D gene: TRBD1; V gene: TRBV25-1; J gene: TRBJ1-2; clone size: NA; CDR3 DNA: TGTGCCAGCAGTCCGGTGGGACAGGCGTATGGCTACACCTTC; CDR3 protein: CASSPVGQAYGYTF
D gene: TRBD1; V gene: TRBV9; J gene: TRBJ2-5; clone size: few; CDR3 DNA: TGTGCCAGCAGCGCCTCTGGGGGGGGACAGGGGTACCAAGAGACCCAGTACTTC; CDR3 protein: CASSASGGGQGYQETQYF
D gene: NA; V gene: TRBV29-1; J gene: TRBJ2-1; clone size: few; CDR3 DNA: TGCACCTTGCGGGGCCCCGATGAGCAGTTCTTC; CDR3 protein: CTLRGPDEQFF
D gene: TRBD1; V gene: TRBV20-1; J gene: TRBJ2-7; clone size: few; CDR3 DNA: TGCAGTGCTAGAGGTCCCGGGACAGGGACCTTCTACGAGCAGTACTTC; CDR3 protein: CSARGPGTGTFYEQYF
D gene: TRBD2; V gene: TRBV15; J gene: TRBJ2-3; clone size: many; CDR3 DNA: TGTGCCACCTCAGCGGGTGGTAGCGGGAGGACCACAGATACGCAGTATTTT; CDR3 protein: CATSAGGSGRTTDTQYF
D gene: TRBD1; V gene: TRBV12-3/TRBV12-4; J gene: TRBJ2-1; clone size: many; CDR3 DNA: TGTGCCAGCAGTTTAAACGGACAGGGGTGGGATGAGCAGTTCTTC; CDR3 protein: CASSLNGQGWDEQFF
D gene: NA; V gene: TRBV6-4; J gene: TRBJ2-3; clone size: few; CDR3 DNA: TGTGCCAGCAGCTACGGGAACCCCGGGGATACGCAGTATTTT; CDR3 protein: CASSYGNPGDTQYF
D gene: NA; V gene: TRBV9; J gene: TRBJ1-2; clone size: few; CDR3 DNA: TGTGCCAGCAGCGCGTCAGGGGTAGCTAACTATGGCTACACCTTC; CDR3 protein: CASSASGVANYGYTF
D gene: TRBD1; V gene: TRBV7-2; J gene: TRBJ2-7; clone size: many; CDR3 DNA: TGTGCCAGCAGCCGGACCGGGACAGCCTACGAGCAGTACTTC; CDR3 protein: CASSRTGTAYEQYF
D gene: NA; V gene: TRBV7-9; J gene: TRBJ1-1; clone size: many; CDR3 DNA: TGTGCCAGCAGCCTCCACGGGGATTCGATTGAAGCTTTCTTT; CDR3 protein: CASSLHGDSIEAFF
D gene: TRBD2; V gene: TRBV20-1; J gene: TRBJ2-1; clone size: few; CDR3 DNA: TGCAGTGCTGTTCCGACTAGCGGGAGATACAATGAGCAGTTCTTC; CDR3 protein: CSAVPTSGRYNEQFF
D gene: NA; V gene: TRBV10-3; J gene: TRBJ1-3; clone size: many; CDR3 DNA: TGTGCCATCAGTTCCAGGGGAGGGATAGCTGGAAACACCATATATTTT; CDR3 protein: CAISSRGGIAGNTIYF
D gene: NA; V gene: TRBV7-3; J gene: TRBJ2-3; clone size: few; CDR3 DNA: TGTGCCAGCAGCTTAACCGCCGGCGGAGGCACAGATACGCAGTATTTT; CDR3 protein: CASSLTAGGGTDTQYF